The 27 T cell receptor beta chains listed next were all sequenced from one sample in a study of immune evolution from preneoplasia to lung adenocarcinoma. Assay: immunoSEQ multiplex PCR; the TCRdb copy retains only in-frame clones and omits some. The sample yields over a thousand clones, 86% seen once. The sequenced material came from FFPE tissue from an adenomatous hyperplasia lung lesion. The subset here: atypical adenomatous hyperplasia (AAH), lung preneoplasia. These receptor sequences come from a person between 60 and 80 years old with lung adenocarcinoma.

Note on this clone: The junction and the germline gene differ at one end; a read error may be behind it. The V and J genes are TRBV2 and TRBJ1-4; no reliable D call. Germline V CDR1 and CDR2: SNHLY, FYNNEI. This CDR3 spans 13 amino acids. CDR3 sequence: CTSSERANEKLFF. CDR3 bases: TGTACCAGCAGTGAACGAGCTAATGAAAAACTGTTTTTT.

This sequence joins TRBV5-5 and TRBJ1-2; no clear D gene. Germline CDR1 reads SGHKS; CDR2 reads YYEKEE (reference sequence). V was clipped by 4 bases and J by 2 bases, with 12 bases between them. This CDR3 region has 14 residues. This CDR3 reads CASSGPPTNYGYTF. DNA for the CDR3: TGTGCCAGCAGCGGACCGCCTACAAACTATGGCTACACCTTC.

The rearrangement links TRBV4-2 to TRBJ2-7; the D is unclear. The CDR3 has 14 residues. From germline, CDR1 is LGHNA and CDR2 YNFKEQ. Trimming took off 0 bases at V and 4 bases at J, with 10 bases between the two ends. CDR3 sequence: CASSQDRPRYEQYF. The CDR3 DNA is TGTGCCAGCAGCCAAGATCGTCCCCGATACGAGCAGTACTTC.

This clone came up a few times. This chain connects TRBV6-6 to TRBJ2-3; either TRBD1 or TRBD2 may fit D (5 bases each). The length of the CDR3 is 16 residues. CDR1 is MNHNY and CDR2 is SVGAGI in the germline V gene (reference sequence). Trimming stripped 4 bases from V and 4 bases from J, with 18 bases between. The CDR3 reads CASSSRGKWFADTQYF. The CDR3 nucleotides read TGTGCCAGCAGTTCGAGGGGAAAATGGTTCGCAGATACGCAGTATTTT.

The V gene is TRBV5-4, the J gene TRBJ1-2; D not resolved. CDR1 is SGHNT and CDR2 is YYREEE in the germline V gene (reference sequence). V lost 0 bases, J lost 3 bases, and 9 bases lay in between. This CDR3 spans 14 amino acids. The CDR3 sequence: CASSLDPGDYGYTF. The CDR3 nucleotides read TGTGCCAGCAGCTTGGATCCAGGAGACTATGGCTACACCTTC. The full variable domain, rest sourced from reference TRBV5-4 and TRBJ1-2, is ETGVTQSPTHLIKTRGQQVTLRCSSQSGHNTVSWYQQALGQGPQFIFQYYREEENGRGNFPPRFSGLQFPNYSSELNVNALELDDSALYLCASSLDPGDYGYTFGSGTRLTVV.

Only a few counts were recorded for this clone. The chain links TRBV27 to TRBJ2-7; D is uncertain. The CDR3 contains 12 residues. The germline V and J ends were trimmed by 6 bases and 7 bases, with 13 bases remaining between them. Per the germline V gene, CDR1 is MNHEY and CDR2 is SMNVEV (reference sequence). In DNA, the CDR3 is TGTGCCAGCAGGGGTGATCGAAAGGAGCAGTACTTC. As protein: CASRGDRKEQYF.

The chain is built from TRBV9 and TRBJ2-2; 9 bases map to TRBD2. With V trimmed by 1 base and J by 3 bases, 1 base remained unmatched. From germline, CDR1 is SGDLS and CDR2 YYNGEE. The CDR3 is made up of 15 amino acids. The CDR3 spells CASSVSGGYTGELFF. In DNA form, the CDR3 reads TGTGCCAGCAGCGTAAGCGGGGGGTACACCGGGGAGCTGTTTTTT.

V gene TRBV7-2 combines with J gene TRBJ2-1; D is undetermined. Trimming pared 3 bases from V and 6 bases from J, leaving 6 bases between. Germline V gene sequence: CDR1 SGHTA, CDR2 FQGNSA. This CDR3 is 12 amino acids long. CDR3 residues: CASSLVGNEQFF. DNA of the CDR3: TGTGCCAGCAGCTTGGTGGGCAATGAGCAGTTCTTC.

This clone was counted only a few times. This rearrangement joins TRBV4-3 to TRBJ2-7; a possible D gene is TRBD1 (5 bases). The CDR3 spans 15 residues. CDR1 is LGHNA, CDR2 YSLEER, per germline. V gave up 1 base and J gave up 1 base, with 11 bases separating them. The CDR3 sequence is CASSQVGDSSYEQYF. CDR3 bases: TGCGCCAGCAGCCAAGTCGGTGACAGTTCCTACGAGCAGTACTTC.

The CDR3 bases are TGCGCCAGCAGCCAAGTAAGGACGCTGACGCGGGGAGATACGCAGTATTTT. Translation gives CASSQVRTLTRGDTQYF. The rearrangement links TRBV4-1 to TRBJ2-3; D may be TRBD2 (6 bases). CDR1 MGHRA and CDR2 YSYEKL come from the germline V gene. The germline V and J ends were trimmed by 1 base and 5 bases, with 19 bases remaining between them. This CDR3 has 17 residues.

This clone was observed once. This chain links TRBV13 with TRBJ2-7; 7 bases fit TRBD2. The ends lost 5 bases at V and 3 bases at J; junction bases unmatched: 7. CDR1 is PRHDT and CDR2 is FYEKMQ in the germline V gene (reference sequence). The CDR3 has 14 amino acids. CDR3 sequence: CASSPEERGYEQYF. The CDR3 nucleotides read TGTGCCAGCAGCCCCGAGGAGCGGGGCTACGAGCAGTACTTC.

The chain uses TRBV9 and TRBJ2-1, with D hard to call. The V end lost 0 bases, the J end lost 1 base, and 5 bases lay between the germline ends. CDR1 and CDR2 from the germline V gene are SGDLS and YYNGEE. The CDR3 has 14 amino acids. The CDR3 region is CASSVGTSYNEQFF. CDR3 DNA sequence: TGTGCCAGCAGCGTAGGGACGTCCTACAATGAGCAGTTCTTC.

The chain employs TRBV11-1 and TRBJ1-1; D gene unclear. The CDR3 has 11 residues. Germline-derived CDR1 and CDR2 are SGHAT and FQDESV (reference sequence). Trimming took off 10 bases at V and 1 base at J, with 7 bases between the two ends. CDR3 sequence reads: CATATNTEAFF. CDR3 bases: TGTGCCACAGCTACGAACACTGAAGCTTTCTTT.

The chain carries TRBV11-2 and TRBJ1-1, with D hard to call. The germline V gene has CDR1 SGHAT and CDR2 FQNNGV. The V gene lost 0 bases and the J gene lost 5 bases, with 10 bases spanning the gap. The CDR3 is made up of 14 amino acids. CDR3 amino acids: CASSLDRYGTEAFF. In DNA form, the CDR3 reads TGTGCCAGCAGCTTAGATAGATATGGGACTGAAGCTTTCTTT.

The chain links TRBV6-1 to TRBJ2-6, with D possibly being TRBD2 (5 bases). CDR1 and CDR2 (germline): MNHNS, SASEGT. Trimming took 4 bases from V and 3 from J, leaving 10 bases between them. The CDR3 runs to 15 residues. The CDR3 DNA follows: TGTGCCAGCAGTGGGGGTGGGAGTGGGGCCAACGTCCTGACTTTC. Amino acids: CASSGGGSGANVLTF.

This clone was seen a handful of times. V is TRBV11-1 and J is TRBJ1-1, with TRBD1 identical over 7 bases. Trimming removed 0 bases from V and 6 bases from J; junction bases left unmatched: 10. The germline CDR1 and CDR2 sequences are SGHAT and FQDESV (reference sequence). The CDR3 sequence is 16 residues long. CDR3 DNA sequence: TGTGCCAGCAGCTTAGCGCAGGGCAGGGGGGACGCTGAAGCTTTCTTT. Translated, it gives CASSLAQGRGDAEAFF.

This clone was observed a single time. The sample holds other DNA sequences that translate to the same CDR3. V and J are TRBV21-1 and TRBJ2-6; the D call TRBD1 from the table was never checked on the DNA. TRBV21-1 counts as a pseudogene. This CDR3 spans 18 amino acids. CDR3 residues: CASSKKRVRVTGANVLTF. The DNA of the CDR3 is TGTGCCAGCAGTAAAAAAAGAGTCAGGGTAACTGGGGCCAACGTCCTGACTTTC.

The sample holds one count of this clone. In DNA form, the CDR3 reads TGCGCCAGCAGCAGTCCCGGGCGAGACACTGAAGCTTTCTTT. Amino acid sequence: CASSSPGRDTEAFF. The genes are TRBV5-1 and TRBJ1-1; D is undetermined. V dropped 4 bases and J dropped 3 bases, with 13 bases sitting between them. The CDR3 has 14 residues. Germline V lookup: CDR1 SGHRS, CDR2 YFSETQ.

The chain joins TRBV18 to TRBJ2-3; 7 bases are shared with TRBD1. Looked up from germline, CDR1 is KGHSH and CDR2 is LQKENI. This CDR3 contains 15 residues. J was trimmed by 0 bases and V by 8 bases; bases with no gene match: 8. For the CDR3, the DNA is TGTGCCAGCCGACGGGACAGCATGAGCACAGATACGCAGTATTTT. The encoded protein is CASRRDSMSTDTQYF.

The chain links TRBV14 to TRBJ1-4; D is uncertain. Germline V gene lookup returns CDR1 SGHDN and CDR2 FVKESK. V lost 4 bases and J lost 3, with 6 bases in between. CDR3 length: 13 residues. The CDR3 loop reads CASSPWANEKLFF. The CDR3 nucleotides are TGTGCCAGCAGCCCCTGGGCTAATGAAAAACTGTTTTTT.

The rearrangement links TRBV7-9 to TRBJ2-5, with 8 bases lining up with TRBD1. The CDR3 covers 16 residues. Germline V CDR1 and CDR2: SEHNR, FQNEAQ (reference sequence). The J segment lost 0 bases and the V segment lost 4 bases, leaving 7 bases of the junction unmatched. The CDR3 sequence is CASSSDRVTHQETQYF. The DNA for the CDR3 is TGTGCCAGCAGCTCGGACAGGGTAACCCACCAAGAGACCCAGTACTTC.

The J gene is TRBJ1-6, the V gene TRBV19; maybe TRBD1 (6 bases). In germline, CDR1 is LNHDA, CDR2 SQIVND (reference sequence). This CDR3 has 12 residues. Trimming cost V 8 bases and J 10 bases, with 12 bases left between them. This CDR3 reads CASWDNGSPLHF. CDR3 DNA sequence: TGTGCCAGTTGGGACAATGGCTCACCCCTCCACTTT. Complete variable domain (other parts from reference TRBV19 and TRBJ1-6): DGGITQSPKYLFRKEGQNVTLSCEQNLNHDAMYWYRQDPGQGLRLIYYSQIVNDFQKGDIAEGYSVSREKKESFPLTVTSAQKNPTAFYLCASWDNGSPLHFGNGTRLTVT.

In regard to this clone: The junction shows a germline mismatch at one end, possibly a read error. V is TRBV9 and J is TRBJ2-1; possible D gene TRBD2, 6 bases. Germline V CDR1 and CDR2: SGDLS, YYNGEE. The CDR3 has 13 amino acids. CDR3 coding DNA: TGTGCCAGTAGCGTCCCCGGACTATCTGAGCAGTTCTTC. This translates into CASSVPGLSEQFF. Variable domain in full (rest from reference TRBV9 and TRBJ2-1): DSGVTQTPKHLITATGQRVTLRCSPRSGDLSVYWYQQSLDQGLQFLIQYYNGEERAKGNILERFSAQQFPDLHSELNLSSLELGDSALYFCASSVPGLSEQFFGPGTRLTVL.

This clone was observed a handful of times. J is TRBJ1-5 and V is TRBV25-1; D is undetermined. Germline assignment: CDR1 MGHDK and CDR2 SYGVNS. This CDR3 has 15 residues. V was trimmed by 5 bases and J by 0 bases, leaving 11 bases between them. The CDR3 here is CASSSGGYSNQPQHF. The CDR3 region has the DNA TGTGCCAGCAGTTCCGGCGGGTATAGCAATCAGCCCCAGCATTTT.

The V and J genes are TRBV7-9 and TRBJ2-1; D might be TRBD2 (5 bases). Per the germline V gene, CDR1 is SEHNR and CDR2 is FQNEAQ (reference sequence). V dropped 5 bases and J dropped 4 bases, with 18 bases sitting between them. The CDR3 runs to 16 residues. Written as DNA, the CDR3 is TGTGCCAGCAGCAGTACGGCGGGCGGGTTTTACAATGAGCAGTTCTTC. This sequence encodes CASSSTAGGFYNEQFF.

This chain links TRBV4-1 with TRBJ2-7; D is possibly TRBD1 or TRBD2 (5 bases each). The CDR3 totals 15 residues. Germline CDR1 and CDR2: MGHRA and YSYEKL. Trimming pared 0 bases from V and 2 bases from J, leaving 11 bases between. The CDR3 is CASSQDWPGPYEQYF. In DNA form, the CDR3 reads TGCGCCAGCAGCCAAGATTGGCCGGGGCCCTACGAGCAGTACTTC.

This chain connects TRBV2 to TRBJ1-3; D uncertain. This CDR3 is built from 16 residues. Germline CDR1 and CDR2: SNHLY and FYNNEI. Trimming removed 0 bases at V and 8 bases at J, with 17 bases between. The CDR3 protein is CASSEAPWSLSDTIYF. CDR3 nucleotide sequence: TGTGCCAGCAGTGAAGCGCCATGGTCCCTTAGCGACACCATATATTTT.